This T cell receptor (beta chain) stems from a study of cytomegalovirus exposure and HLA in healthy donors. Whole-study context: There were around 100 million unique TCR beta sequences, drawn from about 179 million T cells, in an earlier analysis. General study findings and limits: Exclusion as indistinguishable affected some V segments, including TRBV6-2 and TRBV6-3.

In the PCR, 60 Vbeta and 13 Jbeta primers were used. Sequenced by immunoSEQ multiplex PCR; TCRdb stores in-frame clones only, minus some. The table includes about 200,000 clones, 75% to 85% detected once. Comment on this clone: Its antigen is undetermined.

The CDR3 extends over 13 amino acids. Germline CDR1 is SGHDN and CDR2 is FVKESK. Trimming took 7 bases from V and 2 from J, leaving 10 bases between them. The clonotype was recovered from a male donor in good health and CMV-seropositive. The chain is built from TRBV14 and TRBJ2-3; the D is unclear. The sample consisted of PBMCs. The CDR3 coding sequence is TGTGCCAGCAATCGGTACTTCACAGATACGCAGTATTTT. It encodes CASNRYFTDTQYF.